This record looks at one T cell receptor (beta chain) sequence and its context. The antigen is not known. The data stem from a study of cytomegalovirus exposure and HLA in healthy donors. Study-level findings and limits: Per a prior analysis, the majority of TCR beta V segments were productive roughly 87% or roughly 30% of the time.

Germline V lookup: CDR1 SGHRS, CDR2 YFSETQ. The CDR3 runs 15 residues. J was trimmed by 3 bases and V by 4 bases; bases with no gene match: 5. With 60 Vbeta and 13 Jbeta primers, the PCR was carried out. Profiled with immunoSEQ multiplex PCR; TCRdb holds only in-frame clones, not every one. This repertoire shows 150,000 to 200,000 clones, over 80% found once; its top ten account for about 2%. Sequenced: PBMCs. The chain links TRBV5-1 to TRBJ2-3; 10 nucleotides match TRBD2. The sequence came from a human donor in good health. The CDR3 DNA sequence: TGCGCCAGCAGCCCGCTAGCGGGGGAGACAGATACGCAGTATTTT. It codes for CASSPLAGETDTQYF.